Listed here are 19 T cell receptor beta chains from one sample, sequenced in a study of blood T cell repertoires in COVID-19. TCRdb's table, derived via immunoSEQ multiplex PCR, lists solely in-frame clones and lacks some. The sample contains 90,000 to 120,000 clones, more than 85% of which appear only once. The sample taken for sequencing was peripheral blood. All receptors derive from a human donor in a cohort sampled during active COVID-19.

The sample holds one count of this clone. The CDR3 spells CSASWRGNTGELFF. The CDR3 DNA reads TGCAGTGCTAGTTGGAGGGGCAACACCGGGGAGCTGTTTTTT. V and J are TRBV20-1 and TRBJ2-2; TRBD2 is a possible D gene (6 bases). The CDR3 is 14 residues long. V was cut by 3 bases and J by 2 bases, with 10 bases left in between. The germline V gene encodes CDR1 DFQATT and CDR2 SNEGSKA (reference sequence).

The chain uses TRBV28 and TRBJ2-1; the match to TRBD1 covers 7 bases. The germline V gene has CDR1 MDHEN and CDR2 SYDVKM. The J segment lost 2 bases and the V segment lost 5 bases, leaving 21 bases of the junction unmatched. The CDR3 covers 20 residues. The CDR3 coding sequence is TGTGCCAGCAGTCACCTCAGAAACACGGACAGGAGCGGAACCTACAATGAGCAGTTCTTC. Its translation is CASSHLRNTDRSGTYNEQFF.

This rearrangement joins TRBV2 to TRBJ2-7; perhaps TRBD1 as D (7 bases). The germline gives CDR1 SNHLY, CDR2 FYNNEI. The CDR3 spans 13 residues. The V end was cut by 6 bases, the J end by 1 base, with 10 bases between. CDR3 sequence reads: CASRGGQSYEQYF. CDR3 in DNA: TGTGCCAGCAGGGGGGGACAGTCCTACGAGCAGTACTTC.

The gene calls are TRBV5-6 and TRBJ2-1; D ambiguous. The CDR3 length is 14 residues. Trimming removed 7 bases at V and 0 bases at J, with 11 bases between. Germline assignment: CDR1 SGHDT and CDR2 YYEEEE. The CDR3 nucleotides read TGTGCCAGCTCCCCTCGTTACTCCTACAATGAGCAGTTCTTC. Amino acid sequence: CASSPRYSYNEQFF.

This chain links TRBV19 with TRBJ2-7; a weak D match, TRBD2 (5 bases). The CDR3 covers 11 residues. Germline assignment: CDR1 LNHDA and CDR2 SQIVND (reference sequence). V gave up 8 bases and J gave up 3 bases, with 8 bases separating them. The CDR3 DNA is TGTGCCAGTCGCGACTACTACGAGCAGTACTTC. It is translated as CASRDYYEQYF.

This clone was seen once. This chain connects TRBV6-4 to TRBJ1-1; tentative D call: TRBD1 (5 bases). The CDR3 sequence is 15 residues long. Germline V gene sequence: CDR1 MRHNA, CDR2 SNTAGT. Trimming pared 5 bases from V and 1 base from J, leaving 14 bases between. This CDR3 reads CASSISAGENTEAFF. The DNA for the CDR3 is TGTGCCAGCAGTATTAGCGCGGGGGAGAACACTGAAGCTTTCTTT.

This rearrangement joins TRBV9 to TRBJ2-7, with D possibly TRBD2 on 6 matching bases. V was trimmed by 4 bases and J by 0 bases, leaving 14 bases between them. Germline lookup yields CDR1 SGDLS and CDR2 YYNGEE. The CDR3 loop spans 15 amino acids. In DNA form, the CDR3 reads TGTGCCAGCAGCCTGACTGGGCGGGACTCCTACGAGCAGTACTTC. Translated, it gives CASSLTGRDSYEQYF.

This clone turned up a few times. The J gene is TRBJ1-4, the V gene TRBV20-1; perhaps TRBD1 as D (5 bases). This CDR3 is 13 amino acids long. Germline-derived CDR1 and CDR2 are DFQATT and SNEGSKA (reference sequence). Trimming took off 3 bases at V and 8 bases at J, with 13 bases between the two ends. The CDR3 DNA is TGCAGTGCTAGTTCGGGGGAGAGGGAAAAACTGTTTTTT. This codes for CSASSGEREKLFF.

The chain couples TRBV7-2 to TRBJ2-7, with D perhaps matching TRBD2 (6 bases). The CDR3 extends over 14 amino acids. CDR1 and CDR2 (germline): SGHTA, FQGNSA. V was clipped by 5 bases and J by 0 bases, with 11 bases between them. The CDR3: CASSGSGLSYEQYF. For the CDR3, the DNA is TGTGCCAGCAGCGGGTCGGGACTCTCCTACGAGCAGTACTTC.

CDR3 amino acids: CASSQGDRAGYTF. DNA for the CDR3: TGCGCCAGCAGCCAAGGGGACAGGGCTGGCTACACCTTC. The rearrangement links TRBV4-1 to TRBJ1-2, with TRBD1 matching over 9 bases. Per the germline V gene, CDR1 is MGHRA and CDR2 is YSYEKL. This CDR3 spans 13 amino acids. With 1 base clipped from V and 7 bases from J, the junction kept 1 base outside the gene matches.

This clone has a handful of counts. The CDR3 loop reads CASSGPRRGGIEHDDGYTF. The DNA for the CDR3 is TGTGCCAGCAGCGGGCCCCGCCGGGGGGGGATAGAGCATGACGATGGCTACACCTTC. V is TRBV7-9 and J is TRBJ1-2; the D gene is possibly TRBD1 (5 bases). Germline CDR1 reads SEHNR; CDR2 reads FQNEAQ (reference sequence). V lost 5 bases, J lost 6 bases, and 31 bases lay in between. This CDR3 is 19 amino acids long.

This clone appeared once. The chain joins TRBV19 to TRBJ1-5; 7 positions agree with TRBD1. From germline, CDR1 is LNHDA and CDR2 SQIVND (reference sequence). This CDR3 spans 15 amino acids. Trimming took 10 bases from V and 0 from J; bases not matched to a gene: 9. CDR3 nucleotide sequence: TGTGCCACTGACAAGGGACAGCATAGCAATCAGCCCCAGCATTTT. Its protein is CATDKGQHSNQPQHF. Variable domain in full (rest from reference TRBV19 and TRBJ1-5): DGGITQSPKYLFRKEGQNVTLSCEQNLNHDAMYWYRQDPGQGLRLIYYSQIVNDFQKGDIAEGYSVSREKKESFPLTVTSAQKNPTAFYLCATDKGQHSNQPQHFGDGTRLSIL.

J is TRBJ2-1 and V is TRBV11-1, with TRBD1 matching over 7 bases. There are 14 residues in the CDR3. J gave up 3 bases and V 4 bases, and 3 bases lay outside the gene matches. Germline V lookup: CDR1 SGHAT, CDR2 FQDESV (reference sequence). This CDR3 is CASSSGQSYNEQFF. The CDR3 DNA follows: TGTGCCAGCAGCTCGGGACAGAGCTACAATGAGCAGTTCTTC. The whole variable domain, filled in from reference TRBV11-1 and TRBJ2-1, reads EAEVAQSPRYKITEKSQAVAFWCDPISGHATLYWYRQILGQGPELLVQFQDESVVDDSQLPKDRFSAERLKGVDSTLKIQPAELGDSAMYLCASSSGQSYNEQFFGPGTRLTVL.

This clone occurred a few times. J is TRBJ1-4 and V is TRBV3-1 (or the pseudogene TRBV3-2); 7 bases align to TRBD1. The CDR3 sequence is 17 residues long. V shed 4 bases, J shed 3 bases, and the junction held 11 bases outside the gene matches. From germline, CDR1 is LGHDT and CDR2 YNNKEL (reference sequence). The CDR3 loop is CASSPRSRGRSNEKLFF. The CDR3 DNA reads TGTGCCAGCAGCCCCAGGAGTAGGGGGCGGTCTAATGAAAAACTGTTTTTT.

The chain recombines TRBV7-9 with TRBJ2-7; D not resolved. Trimming left V 1 base short and J 4 bases short, with 5 bases between. This CDR3 has 12 residues. Germline V CDR1 and CDR2: SEHNR, FQNEAQ (reference sequence). The CDR3 loop reads CASSLVEYEQYF. In DNA form, the CDR3 reads TGTGCCAGCAGCTTAGTGGAGTACGAGCAGTACTTC.

The chain has TRBV6-2 or TRBV6-3 and TRBJ2-7; 7 bases map to TRBD2. V shed 0 bases, J shed 0 bases, and the junction held 2 bases outside the gene matches. This CDR3 region has 15 residues. Germline CDR1 reads MNHEY; CDR2 reads SVGEGT. The CDR3 protein is CASSYSGGSSYEQYF. The CDR3 coding sequence is TGTGCCAGCAGTTACTCCGGGGGGAGCTCCTACGAGCAGTACTTC.

This sequence joins TRBV9 and TRBJ1-2; D uncertain. This CDR3 has 14 amino acids. V lost 3 bases to trimming and J lost 2 bases, with 11 bases between them. The germline V gene encodes CDR1 SGDLS and CDR2 YYNGEE. DNA for the CDR3: TGTGCCAGCAGCGCCGGGGTAGGGAACTATGGCTACACCTTC. Translating it yields CASSAGVGNYGYTF.

The chain couples TRBV7-8 to TRBJ2-1; D unclear. Per the germline V gene, CDR1 is SGHVS and CDR2 is FQNEAQ. This CDR3 has 13 residues. With 5 bases removed from V and 6 bases from J, the gap between germline ends came to 11 bases. The chain's CDR3 is CASSVIVINEQFF. CDR3 in DNA: TGTGCCAGCAGCGTCATAGTGATCAATGAGCAGTTCTTC.

The chain is built from TRBV5-4 and TRBJ2-3; D remains ambiguous. Germline CDR1 reads SGHNT; CDR2 reads YYREEE (reference sequence). V lost 0 bases, J lost 4 bases, and 9 bases lay in between. The CDR3 consists of 14 residues. CDR3 in amino acids: CASSLGPQADTQYF. The CDR3 region has the DNA TGTGCCAGCAGCTTGGGCCCGCAGGCAGATACGCAGTATTTT.